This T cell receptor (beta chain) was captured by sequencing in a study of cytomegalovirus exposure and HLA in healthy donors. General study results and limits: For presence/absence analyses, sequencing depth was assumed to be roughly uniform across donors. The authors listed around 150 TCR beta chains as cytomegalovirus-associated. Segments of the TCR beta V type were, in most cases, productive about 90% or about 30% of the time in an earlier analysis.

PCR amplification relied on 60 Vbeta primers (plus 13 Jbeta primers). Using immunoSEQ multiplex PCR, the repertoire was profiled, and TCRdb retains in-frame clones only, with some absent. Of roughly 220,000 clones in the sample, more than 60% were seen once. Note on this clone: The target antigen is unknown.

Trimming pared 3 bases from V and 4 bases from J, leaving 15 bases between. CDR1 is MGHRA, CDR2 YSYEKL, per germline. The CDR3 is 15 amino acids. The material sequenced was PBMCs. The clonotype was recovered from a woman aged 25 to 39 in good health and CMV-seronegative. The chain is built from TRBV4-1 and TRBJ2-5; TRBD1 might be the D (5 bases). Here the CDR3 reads CASSHTTDRRETQYF. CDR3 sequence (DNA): TGCGCCAGCAGCCATACAACCGACAGAAGAGAGACCCAGTACTTC.